This paragraph covers one TCR beta chain sequence. The data are from a study of blood T cell repertoires in COVID-19. Sequencing was performed with immunoSEQ multiplex PCR; in TCRdb, only in-frame clones are kept and a portion is missing. The data contain 230,000 or so clones, 84% of them seen just once; the ten biggest clones take up roughly 3.2%. The V gene lost 6 bases and the J gene lost 4 bases, with 9 bases spanning the gap. Germline CDR1 reads MNHEY; CDR2 reads SVGAGI. This CDR3 comprises 12 residues. The specimen was PBMCs or T cells enriched from blood (not recorded which). This sequence originates from a man aged 45-65 years who had recovered from COVID-19. V usage is TRBV6-5 and J usage is TRBJ1-2; D remains ambiguous. The CDR3: CASSQALYGYTF. CDR3 sequence (DNA): TGTGCCAGCAGCCAGGCACTCTATGGCTACACCTTC.